One sample yielded the 13 T cell receptor beta chains listed below, sequenced in a study of cytomegalovirus exposure and HLA in healthy donors. PCR primers comprised 60 Vbeta and 13 Jbeta primers. Sequenced by immunoSEQ multiplex PCR; TCRdb stores in-frame clones only, minus some. Here the sample spans hundreds of thousands of clones, 75% to 80% being singletons. The sample was PBMCs. The receptor source for this set is a male donor in good health and CMV-seronegative.

For this clone: Other DNA sequences from this sample encode an identical CDR3 as well. The rearrangement joins TRBV5-6 to TRBJ1-2; D is ambiguous. Germline V gene data show CDR1 as SGHDT and CDR2 as YYEEEE. The CDR3 covers 13 residues. Trimming shortened V by 0 bases and J by 1 base, and 4 bases separated the two germline ends. Written as DNA, the CDR3 is TGTGCCAGCAGCTTGGGTCGTAACTATGGCTACACCTTC. This encodes CASSLGRNYGYTF.

The chain is built from TRBV4-3 and TRBJ2-7, with 11 positions matching TRBD1. The V gene's germline CDR1 is LGHNA and CDR2 YSLEER. The length of the CDR3 is 16 residues. V lost 2 bases to trimming and J lost 6 bases; unmatched junction nucleotides: 9. Here the CDR3 reads CASSQNPGTGGREQYF. CDR3 in DNA: TGCGCCAGCAGCCAAAATCCCGGGACAGGGGGTCGCGAGCAGTACTTC.

The genes are TRBV21-1 and TRBJ2-1; the table's D call, TRBD1, was not checked against the DNA. TRBV21-1 is tagged as a pseudogene. This CDR3 region has 16 residues. The DNA for the CDR3 is TGTGCCAGCAGCAAAGAGACAGGGATAATCTCCAATGAGCAGTTCTTC. It encodes CASSKETGIISNEQFF.

The CDR3, as DNA: TGCGCCAGCAGCCAAGAAATACTAGCGGGAGGGAATTACAATGAGCAGTTCTTC. It encodes CASSQEILAGGNYNEQFF. The rearrangement links TRBV4-1 to TRBJ2-1, with 13 positions matching TRBD2. Germline trimming cut 0 bases from V and 4 bases from J; bases unmatched to any gene: 6. The CDR3 extends over 18 amino acids. CDR1 MGHRA and CDR2 YSYEKL come from the germline V gene.

The chain is built from TRBV2 and TRBJ2-3, with TRBD2 matching 10 bases. The CDR3 is 15 residues long. V shed 8 bases and J 0 bases; nucleotides not matched to a gene: 5. Germline-derived CDR1 and CDR2 are SNHLY and FYNNEI. CDR3 amino acids: CASLGLATSTDTQYF. As DNA, the CDR3 is TGTGCCAGCTTGGGACTAGCGACTAGCACAGATACGCAGTATTTT. Variable domain in full (rest from reference TRBV2 and TRBJ2-3): EPEVTQTPSHQVTQMGQEVILRCVPISNHLYFYWYRQILGQKVEFLVSFYNNEISEKSEIFDDQFSVERPDGSNFTLKIRSTKLEDSAMYFCASLGLATSTDTQYFGPGTRLTVL.

CDR3 coding DNA: TGCAGCGCTGGGTTCCGGGACAGGGCCTATGGCTACACCTTC. This sequence encodes CSAGFRDRAYGYTF. The rearrangement uses TRBV29-1 and TRBJ1-2, with TRBD1 identical over 9 bases. The junction had 10 bases not matched to a gene; V was cut back by 7 bases and J by 4 bases. The CDR3 runs to 14 residues. Germline V lookup: CDR1 SQVTM, CDR2 ANQGSEA.

The gene calls are TRBV29-1 and TRBJ2-1; the D is unclear. There are 12 residues in the CDR3. Germline V CDR1 and CDR2: SQVTM, ANQGSEA. The V and J ends lost 7 bases and 7 bases respectively, with 14 bases between them. The CDR3 nucleotides read TGCAGCGCCTCCCCGACTCTAAATGAGCAGTTCTTC. This translates into CSASPTLNEQFF.

The chain has TRBV6-1 and TRBJ2-5, with D perhaps TRBD1 (6 bases). V lost 2 bases and J lost 4, with 14 bases in between. The CDR3 has 15 residues. Germline V gene data show CDR1 as MNHNS and CDR2 as SASEGT. CDR3 DNA sequence: TGTGCCAGCAGTGAATCTGTTCAGGGGATAGAGACCCAGTACTTC. Protein product: CASSESVQGIETQYF.

V and J are TRBV28 and TRBJ1-1; D not resolved. V lost 2 bases, J lost 1 base, and 5 bases lay in between. Germline V CDR1 and CDR2: MDHEN, SYDVKM. The CDR3 covers 13 residues. The CDR3 coding sequence is TGTGCCAGCAGTTTACTACGGAACACTGAAGCTTTCTTT. Protein sequence: CASSLLRNTEAFF. Full variable domain (missing parts from reference TRBV28 and TRBJ1-1): DVKVTQSSRYLVKRTGEKVFLECVQDMDHENMFWYRQDPGLGLRLIYFSYDVKMKEKGDIPEGYSVSREKKERFSLILESASTNQTSMYLCASSLLRNTEAFFGQGTRLTVV.

This sequence joins TRBV19 and TRBJ2-1; D gene unclear. The germline V and J ends were trimmed by 3 bases and 9 bases, with 15 bases remaining between them. This CDR3 has 14 amino acids. CDR1 is LNHDA, CDR2 SQIVND, per germline (reference sequence). The CDR3 bases are TGTGCCAGTAGTATCCCCAGGCTTAGTAGTGAGCAGTTCTTC. It translates to CASSIPRLSSEQFF.

This chain links TRBV6-1 with TRBJ2-1, with TRBD1 identical over 8 bases. Germline assignment: CDR1 MNHNS and CDR2 SASEGT. This CDR3 contains 15 residues. Losses at the gene ends were 4 bases for V and 8 bases for J; bases not matched to a gene: 10. CDR3 amino acids: CASSVRQGLVDEQFF. The DNA for the CDR3 is TGTGCCAGCAGTGTACGACAGGGGTTGGTCGATGAGCAGTTCTTC.

The chain recombines TRBV28 with TRBJ2-7; D possibly corresponds to TRBD2 (5 bases). The CDR3 is 14 residues long. V lost 4 bases to trimming and J lost 2 bases, with 12 bases between them. Germline V gene sequence: CDR1 MDHEN, CDR2 SYDVKM. The CDR3 reads CASSSPGTTYEQYF. The CDR3 bases are TGTGCCAGCAGTTCTCCGGGAACCACCTACGAGCAGTACTTC.

The chain is built from TRBV11-2 and TRBJ2-7; TRBD1 matches at 8 bases. Germline CDR1 is SGHAT and CDR2 is FQNNGV. Trimming removed 6 bases from V and 5 bases from J; junction bases left unmatched: 6. The CDR3 loop spans 13 amino acids. CDR3 sequence (DNA): TGTGCCAGCAGTTTTACCAGGGGGCACGAGCAGTACTTC. Translation gives CASSFTRGHEQYF.